This record looks at one TCR beta chain sequence and its context. This sample stems from a study of brain T cells in children with intractable seizures. The protocol was immunoSEQ multiplex PCR, while the TCRdb copy is restricted to in-frame clones and leaves out a portion. Among about 320,000 clones listed, over 90% were seen once. The time point is: blood from clinic visit 5 months post-surgery; TSC patient then seizure free. Only cases whose brain tissue showed the highest T cell transcript signatures were sequenced. Patients received at least one anti-epileptic drug before surgery. The CDR3 loop spans 13 amino acids. The germline V gene encodes CDR1 GTSNPN and CDR2 SVGIG (reference sequence). V lost 0 bases, J lost 11 bases, and 16 bases lay in between.

Material: peripheral blood, obtained more than 4 months after surgery. This receptor was obtained from a boy under two years old with tuberous sclerosis and intractable seizures. V usage is TRBV30 and J usage is TRBJ1-1; D possibly corresponds to TRBD1 (6 bases). For the CDR3, the DNA is TGTGCCTGGAGTGTACTTGGGGGCTTGGATGCTTTCTTT. Amino acid sequence: CAWSVLGGLDAFF. Looking up the rest from reference TRBV30 and TRBJ1-1 gives the full variable domain: SQTIHQWPATLVQPVGSPLSLECTVEGTSNPNLYWYRQAAGRGLQLLFYSVGIGQISSEVPQNLSASRPQDRQFILSSKKLLLSDSGFYLCAWSVLGGLDAFFGQGTRLTVV.